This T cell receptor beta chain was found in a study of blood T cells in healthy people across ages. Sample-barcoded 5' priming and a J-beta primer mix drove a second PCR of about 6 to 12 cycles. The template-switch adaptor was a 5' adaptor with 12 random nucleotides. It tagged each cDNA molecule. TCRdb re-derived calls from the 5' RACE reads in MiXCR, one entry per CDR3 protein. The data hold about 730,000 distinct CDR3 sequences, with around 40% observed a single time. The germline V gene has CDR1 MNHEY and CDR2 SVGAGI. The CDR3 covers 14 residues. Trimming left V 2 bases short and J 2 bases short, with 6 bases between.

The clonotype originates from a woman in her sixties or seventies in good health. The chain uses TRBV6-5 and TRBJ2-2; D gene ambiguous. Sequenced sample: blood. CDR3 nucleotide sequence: TGTGCCAGCAGTTACATTCGAAACACCGGGGAGCTGTTTTTT. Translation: CASSYIRNTGELFF.